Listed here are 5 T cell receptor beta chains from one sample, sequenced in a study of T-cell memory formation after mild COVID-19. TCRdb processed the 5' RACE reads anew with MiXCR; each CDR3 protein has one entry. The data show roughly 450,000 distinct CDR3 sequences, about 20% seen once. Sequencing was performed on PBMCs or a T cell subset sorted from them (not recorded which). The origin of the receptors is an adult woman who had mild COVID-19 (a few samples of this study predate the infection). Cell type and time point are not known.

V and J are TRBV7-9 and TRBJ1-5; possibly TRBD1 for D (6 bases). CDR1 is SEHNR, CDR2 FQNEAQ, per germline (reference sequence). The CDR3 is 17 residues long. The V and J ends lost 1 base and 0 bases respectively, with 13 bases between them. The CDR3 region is CASSLGRGPNSNQPQHF. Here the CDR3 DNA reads TGTGCCAGCAGCTTAGGTCGGGGGCCAAATAGCAATCAGCCCCAGCATTTT.

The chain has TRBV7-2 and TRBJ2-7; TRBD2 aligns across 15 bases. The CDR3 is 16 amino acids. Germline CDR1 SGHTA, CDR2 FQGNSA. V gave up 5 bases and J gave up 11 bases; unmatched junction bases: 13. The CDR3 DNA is TGTGCCAGCAGCCCCAGCGGACTAGCGGGAGGGCCCGATAAGTACTTC. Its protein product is CASSPSGLAGGPDKYF.

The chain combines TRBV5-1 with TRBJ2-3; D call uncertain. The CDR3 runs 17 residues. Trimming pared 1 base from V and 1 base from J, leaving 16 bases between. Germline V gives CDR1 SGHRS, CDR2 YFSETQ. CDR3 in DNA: TGCGCCAGCAGCTTGACACGAACCCAATTGGGCACAGATACGCAGTATTTT. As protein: CASSLTRTQLGTDTQYF.

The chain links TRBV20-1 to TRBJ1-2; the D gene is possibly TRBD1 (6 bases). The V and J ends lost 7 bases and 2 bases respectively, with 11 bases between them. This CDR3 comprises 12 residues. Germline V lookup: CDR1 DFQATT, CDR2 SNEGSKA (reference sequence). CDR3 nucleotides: TGCAGTGTTAGGGGGGCGAACTATGGCTACACCTTC. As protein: CSVRGANYGYTF.

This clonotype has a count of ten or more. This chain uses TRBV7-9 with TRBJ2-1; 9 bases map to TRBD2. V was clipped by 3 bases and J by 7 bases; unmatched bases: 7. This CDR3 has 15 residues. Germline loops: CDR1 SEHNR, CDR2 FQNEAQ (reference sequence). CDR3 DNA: TGTGCCAGCAGCTTGACCGGGACTAGCTCTAATGAGCAGTTCTTC. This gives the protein CASSLTGTSSNEQFF.